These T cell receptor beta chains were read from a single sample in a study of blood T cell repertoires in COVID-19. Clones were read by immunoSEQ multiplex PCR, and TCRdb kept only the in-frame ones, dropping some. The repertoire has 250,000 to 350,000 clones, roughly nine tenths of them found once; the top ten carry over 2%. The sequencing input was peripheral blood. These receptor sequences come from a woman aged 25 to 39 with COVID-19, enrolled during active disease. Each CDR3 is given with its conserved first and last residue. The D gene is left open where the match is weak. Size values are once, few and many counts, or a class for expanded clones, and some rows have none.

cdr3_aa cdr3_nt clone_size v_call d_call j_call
CASSDRAGSYNEQFF TGTGCCAGCAGCGATAGGGCGGGTTCCTACAATGAGCAGTTCTTC once TRBV6-5 NA TRBJ2-1
CASSLQFAGREEQFF TGTGCCAGCAGCCTACAGTTTGCGGGACGGGAAGAGCAGTTCTTC NA TRBV7-3 NA TRBJ2-1
CASRANRGHRETQYF TGTGCCAGCAGGGCAAACAGGGGGCACAGGGAGACCCAGTACTTC NA TRBV3-1/TRBV3-2 TRBD1 TRBJ2-5
CASSYSGASPLHF TGTGCCAGCAGTTACTCTGGGGCCTCACCCCTCCACTTT NA TRBV6-5 NA TRBJ1-6
CASSLVDRENTEAFF TGCGCCAGCAGCTTGGTAGACAGGGAAAACACTGAAGCTTTCTTT NA TRBV5-1 TRBD1 TRBJ1-1
CASSLEGVNTEAFF TGTGCCAGCAGCTTGGAAGGGGTGAACACTGAAGCTTTCTTT NA TRBV5-4 NA TRBJ1-1
CASSKGQGPTNYGYTF TGTGCCAGCAGCAAGGGACAGGGGCCCACTAACTATGGCTACACCTTC NA TRBV5-4 TRBD1 TRBJ1-2
CAWCTGSQEKLFF TGTGCCTGGTGCACAGGGAGCCAGGAAAAACTGTTTTTT NA TRBV30 NA TRBJ1-4
CASLRNLANNEQFF TGTGCCAGCTTAAGGAATCTAGCGAACAATGAGCAGTTCTTC NA TRBV2 NA TRBJ2-1
CASSLDTYNEQFF TGTGCCAGCAGTTTAGACACTTACAATGAGCAGTTCTTC NA TRBV27 NA TRBJ2-1
CASSEWPATNEKLFF TGTGCCAGCTCCGAATGGCCCGCAACTAATGAAAAACTGTTTTTT NA TRBV6-5 NA TRBJ1-4
CAWSVSRDTEAFF TGTGCCTGGAGTGTAAGCAGGGACACTGAAGCTTTCTTT NA TRBV30 NA TRBJ1-1
CASSQGAGELFF TGTGCCAGCAGCCAAGGAGCCGGGGAGCTGTTTTTT once TRBV3-1/TRBV3-2 NA TRBJ2-2
CAWTQGTGNTIYF TGTGCCTGGACTCAGGGGACAGGAAACACCATATATTTT once TRBV30 NA TRBJ1-3
CAWSVQRGIDTQYF TGTGCCTGGAGTGTACAACGGGGTATAGATACGCAGTATTTT NA TRBV30 NA TRBJ2-3
CASSSALAGGGGLDEQFF TGTGCCAGCAGCTCCGCCTTAGCGGGAGGGGGGGGGCTCGATGAGCAGTTCTTC NA TRBV7-9 TRBD2 TRBJ2-1
CASKGRQGNQPQHF TGTGCCAGTAAGGGAAGACAGGGAAATCAGCCCCAGCATTTT NA TRBV19 TRBD1 TRBJ1-5
CASRDRNYNEQFF TGTGCCAGCCGGGACAGAAATTACAATGAGCAGTTCTTC NA TRBV19 TRBD1 TRBJ2-1
CASRGGALEDEKLFF TGTGCCAGCCGAGGGGGCGCCCTGGAAGATGAAAAACTGTTTTTT NA TRBV27 TRBD1 TRBJ1-4
CASSPGPLGQEDEQYF TGTGCCAGCAGCCCAGGTCCCCTAGGACAGGAGGACGAGCAGTACTTC NA TRBV7-9 TRBD1 TRBJ2-7
CASSHNDRDRSPLHF TGTGCCAGCAGTCATAACGACAGGGACCGTTCACCCCTCCACTTT few TRBV7-9 TRBD1 TRBJ1-6
CASSSRQGTRNGYTF TGTGCCAGTAGTTCCAGACAGGGAACCAGGAATGGCTACACCTTC NA TRBV19 TRBD1 TRBJ1-2
CASRRGTGQAYGYTF TGTGCCAGCAGGAGGGGGACAGGGCAAGCCTATGGCTACACCTTC NA TRBV5-6 TRBD1 TRBJ1-2
CASSERRTGGRANEKLFF TGTGCCAGCAGTGAGAGGCGGACAGGGGGCAGGGCTAATGAAAAACTGTTTTTT NA TRBV6-1 TRBD1 TRBJ1-4
CASSELAGNYNEQFF TGTGCCAGCAGTGAATTAGCGGGAAACTACAATGAGCAGTTCTTC NA TRBV2 TRBD2 TRBJ2-1
CATQEGRFMNTEAFF TGTGCCACCCAAGAGGGCCGATTCATGAACACTGAAGCTTTCTTT NA TRBV15 NA TRBJ1-1
CATSSVRLGSNEKLFF TGTGCCACCAGCTCAGTACGTTTGGGCAGTAATGAAAAACTGTTTTTT NA TRBV15 NA TRBJ1-4
CASSLQLAGNTGELFF TGCGCCAGCAGCTTGCAACTAGCGGGGAACACCGGGGAGCTGTTTTTT NA TRBV5-1 TRBD2 TRBJ2-2
CAISESGGTKAFF TGTGCCATCAGTGAGTCGGGAGGGACGAAAGCTTTCTTT NA TRBV10-3 NA TRBJ1-1
CASREGQGITGELFF TGTGCCAGCAGAGAAGGACAGGGGATCACCGGGGAGCTGTTTTTT NA TRBV6-4 TRBD1 TRBJ2-2
CASRDRGSGNTIYF TGTGCCAGCCGTGACAGGGGCTCTGGAAACACCATATATTTT NA TRBV13 TRBD1 TRBJ1-3
CASSLAELAVAYNEQFF TGTGCCAGCAGCTTGGCGGAACTAGCGGTCGCCTACAATGAGCAGTTCTTC NA TRBV5-6 TRBD2 TRBJ2-1
CAAQDVGTSGPTYEQYF TGTGCCGCTCAAGACGTTGGGACTAGCGGGCCTACCTACGAGCAGTACTTC NA TRBV10-3 TRBD2 TRBJ2-7
CASSPQQGDSILGHYGYTF TGTGCCAGTAGTCCTCAGCAGGGGGACAGTATTTTGGGGCACTATGGCTACACCTTC NA TRBV19 TRBD1 TRBJ1-2
CAWRGGARYEQFF TGTGCCTGGAGAGGAGGGGCGCGTTATGAGCAGTTCTTC NA TRBV30 NA TRBJ2-1
CASSRPGSNYGYTF TGTGCCAGCAGCCGCCCCGGGTCTAACTATGGCTACACCTTC NA TRBV11-2 NA TRBJ1-2
CAWLTGATGELFF TGTGCCTGGCTCACAGGGGCTACCGGGGAGCTGTTTTTT once TRBV30 TRBD1 TRBJ2-2